What follows are 21 T cell receptor beta chains derived from one specimen sequenced in a study of T-cell memory formation after mild COVID-19. TCRdb redid the calling of the 5' RACE reads with MiXCR, one entry per CDR3 protein. Of about 320,000 distinct CDR3 sequences in the sample, roughly an eighth were seen once. The specimen was PBMCs or a T cell subset sorted from them (not recorded which). All receptors derive from a man between 18 and 29 years old who had mild COVID-19 (a few samples of this study predate the infection). Cell type and time point are not known.

This clonotype was seen at least ten times. This rearrangement joins TRBV7-6 to TRBJ2-7; no reliable D call. Germline-derived CDR1 and CDR2 are SGHVS and FNYEAQ. The CDR3 is made up of 15 amino acids. Trimming left V 0 bases short and J 2 bases short, with 11 bases between. The CDR3 here is CASSLAVGWTYEQYV. The DNA of the CDR3 is TGTGCCAGCAGCTTAGCGGTGGGGTGGACCTACGAGCAGTACGTC.

The V call is TRBV28, the J call TRBJ2-7, with 7 bases aligning to TRBD1. Germline CDR1 and CDR2: MDHEN and SYDVKM. The trim removed 3 bases at V and 3 bases at J, leaving 5 bases unmatched. The CDR3 has 14 amino acids. This chain's CDR3 is CASSFTGDGYEQYV. Here the CDR3 DNA reads TGTGCCAGCAGTTTTACAGGGGACGGCTACGAGCAGTACGTC.

V gene TRBV15 combines with J gene TRBJ1-5; tentatively, D is TRBD1 (6 bases). The V gene's germline CDR1 is LNHNV and CDR2 YYDKDF (reference sequence). The CDR3 has 15 amino acids. Trimming removed 5 bases at V and 3 bases at J, with 14 bases between. For the CDR3, the DNA is TGTGCCACCAGCCCGACGACAGGTTCCAATCAGCCCCAGCATTTT. Its protein is CATSPTTGSNQPQHF.

This clonotype showed up just a few times. The CDR3 reads CASSLVGRLDTQYF. The CDR3 DNA follows: TGTGCCAGCAGCTTAGTTGGTCGTCTGGATACGCAGTATTTT. V usage is TRBV11-1 and J usage is TRBJ2-3; D not certain. The V gene's germline CDR1 is SGHAT and CDR2 FQDESV (reference sequence). There are 14 residues in the CDR3. V was pared by 1 base and J by 6 bases, with 11 bases between.

This clonotype showed up just a few times. The chain employs TRBV12-3 or TRBV12-4 and TRBJ2-2; 13 bases fit TRBD2. The CDR3 length is 19 residues. V gave up 3 bases and J gave up 4 bases; unmatched junction bases: 11. CDR3 sequence (DNA): TGTGCCAGCAGTTTGGGGACTAGCGGGGAAGTTACCACCACCGGGGAGCTGTTTTTT. Translating gives CASSLGTSGEVTTTGELFF.

This sequence joins TRBV7-2 and TRBJ2-3, with 11 bases fitting TRBD2. There are 15 residues in the CDR3. Germline V lookup: CDR1 SGHTA, CDR2 FQGNSA. V lost 5 bases and J lost 5; bases outside the gene matches: 6. The CDR3 nucleotides read TGTGCCAGCAGCACTAGCGGGGGAAGGGGAGATACGCAGTATTTT. Translated, it gives CASSTSGGRGDTQYF.

This clonotype was detected ten times or more. V usage is TRBV5-1 and J usage is TRBJ2-1; D unresolved. V was pared by 0 bases and J by 1 base, with 8 bases between. The CDR3 is 15 amino acids. Looked up from germline, CDR1 is SGHRS and CDR2 is YFSETQ. The CDR3 nucleotides read TGCGCCAGCAGCTTGGTTACCGATTCCTACAATGAGCAGTTCTTC. Protein product: CASSLVTDSYNEQFF.

The table lists this clonotype with a few counts. V gene TRBV5-6 combines with J gene TRBJ2-3; D unresolved. Germline-derived CDR1 and CDR2 are SGHDT and YYEEEE. Trimming took 2 bases from V and 2 from J, leaving 12 bases between them. The CDR3 length is 15 residues. The CDR3 region has the DNA TGTGCCAGCAGCTTCTGGCGGAGTGACACAGATACGCAGTATTTT. Translated, it gives CASSFWRSDTDTQYF.

The rearrangement joins TRBV5-6 to TRBJ2-2; perhaps TRBD1 as D (5 bases). Trimming stripped 0 bases from V and 6 bases from J, with 15 bases between. Germline CDR1 and CDR2: SGHDT and YYEEEE. The CDR3 has 16 residues. CDR3 in DNA: TGTGCCAGCAGCTTGGAAGGGCAGGGTATCGCCGGGGAGCTGTTTTTT. As protein: CASSLEGQGIAGELFF.

This rearrangement joins TRBV7-2 to TRBJ2-5; D not certain. The V gene's germline CDR1 is SGHTA and CDR2 FQGNSA. The CDR3 extends over 12 amino acids. Deletions cut 10 bases from V and 5 bases from J, with 14 bases between. CDR3 region: CATTLVLETQYF. Written as DNA, the CDR3 is TGTGCCACGACCCTCGTGTTGGAGACCCAGTACTTC.

The CDR3 bases are TGTGCCAGCACTAACCCATTCGATACGCAGTATTTT. Protein sequence: CASTNPFDTQYF. The gene calls are TRBV6-2 or TRBV6-3 and TRBJ2-3; no clear D. CDR3 size: 12 residues. V was pared by 7 bases and J by 6 bases, with 11 bases between. Looked up from germline, CDR1 is MNHEY and CDR2 is SVGEGT.

This clonotype was found a few times. The V and J genes are TRBV5-5 and TRBJ2-3; TRBD2 matches 10 bases. The junction had 11 bases not matched to a gene; V was cut back by 4 bases and J by 3 bases. Germline V gene lookup returns CDR1 SGHKS and CDR2 YYEKEE (reference sequence). This CDR3 has 17 amino acids. The CDR3 coding sequence is TGTGCCAGCAGCCGCCGGACTAGCGGAGAACTGACAGATACGCAGTATTTT. Translation gives CASSRRTSGELTDTQYF.

This clonotype has ten or more counts. This rearrangement joins TRBV7-2 to TRBJ2-1, with TRBD1 as a possible D gene (6 bases). The CDR3 has 14 amino acids. Between the trimmed V and J ends, which lost 1 base and 2 bases, there was a span of 6 bases. Looked up from germline, CDR1 is SGHTA and CDR2 is FQGNSA. DNA of the CDR3: TGTGCCAGCAGCTTAGGGGGGCCCTACAATGAGCAGTTCTTC. It yields the protein CASSLGGPYNEQFF.

This clonotype has only a few counts. The chain joins TRBV6-5 to TRBJ1-1; 10 bases map to TRBD1. The CDR3 has 17 residues. Trimming at V came to 0 bases and at J to 1 base, leaving 5 bases not matched to a gene. CDR1 and CDR2 (germline): MNHEY, SVGAGI. Here the CDR3 reads CASSYSSWTGGNTEAFF. CDR3 DNA: TGTGCCAGCAGTTACTCTAGCTGGACAGGGGGGAACACTGAAGCTTTCTTT.

The genes are TRBV7-2 and TRBJ1-5; possible D gene TRBD1, 5 bases. The CDR3 has 15 residues. V lost 5 bases, J lost 7 bases, and 18 bases lay in between. Germline V gene data show CDR1 as SGHTA and CDR2 as FQGNSA. The DNA of the CDR3 is TGTGCCAGCAGCCAGGGACGGGGCGGAAGACAGCCCCAGCATTTT. Translating it yields CASSQGRGGRQPQHF.

This clonotype has just a few counts. The CDR3 DNA sequence: TGCAGTGCTAGAGTAGGGCCGTTGGTAGCCACAGATACGCAGTATTTT. It codes for CSARVGPLVATDTQYF. This chain joins TRBV20-1 and TRBJ2-3; D ambiguous. CDR1 DFQATT and CDR2 SNEGSKA come from the germline V gene (reference sequence). V shed 1 base and J shed 2 bases, with 16 bases lying between them. This CDR3 spans 16 amino acids.

The table lists this clonotype with a few counts. This chain links TRBV7-3 with TRBJ2-1; no clear D. The ends were cut back, 5 bases at V and 8 bases at J, with 10 bases in the middle. The CDR3 is 12 residues long. The germline V gene has CDR1 SGHTA and CDR2 FQGTGA. The CDR3 loop reads CASSVDGHEQFF. The CDR3 DNA reads TGTGCCAGCAGCGTTGACGGGCATGAGCAGTTCTTC.

This clonotype was counted at least ten times. The gene calls are TRBV5-1 and TRBJ2-7; TRBD2 matches at 8 bases. Germline V gives CDR1 SGHRS, CDR2 YFSETQ. The CDR3 runs 14 residues. Trimming at V came to 2 bases and at J to 4 bases, leaving 5 bases not matched to a gene. The CDR3 DNA reads as TGCGCCAGCAGCTTAAGTAGCGGGGTTTACGAGCAGTACGTC. This codes for CASSLSSGVYEQYV.

The rearrangement links TRBV11-2 to TRBJ1-4; a possible D gene is TRBD1 (5 bases). Trimming removed 4 bases at V and 8 bases at J, with 14 bases between. The CDR3 totals 14 residues. Per germline, CDR1 SGHAT and CDR2 FQNNGV. The CDR3 sequence is CASSSIREGEKLFF. CDR3 bases: TGTGCCAGCAGCTCAATCAGGGAAGGAGAAAAACTGTTTTTT.

In this sample, this clonotype turned up a few times. The rearrangement uses TRBV7-2 and TRBJ2-7, with TRBD1 matching over 8 bases. The CDR3 is made up of 14 amino acids. With V trimmed by 6 bases and J by 0 bases, 4 bases remained unmatched. The germline gives CDR1 SGHTA, CDR2 FQGNSA. The CDR3 spells CASSRQGPSYEQYF. CDR3 sequence (DNA): TGTGCCAGCAGTCGACAGGGGCCCTCCTACGAGCAGTACTTC.

The J gene is TRBJ1-2, the V gene TRBV12-3 or TRBV12-4; 8 bases align to TRBD1. The CDR3 spans 14 residues. J lost 7 bases, V lost 4 bases, and 8 bases had no gene match. This CDR3 reads CASSYRTGRGGYTF. The CDR3 DNA reads as TGTGCCAGCAGTTATCGGACAGGGCGGGGTGGCTACACCTTC.